A single sample gave rise to the 28 T cell receptor beta chains below, sequenced in a study of T cell responses to AZD1222 COVID-19 vaccine. TCRdb keeps only in-frame clones here, not all; method: immunoSEQ multiplex PCR. The sample holds tens of thousands of clones, around 90% seen once. Here the sequenced sample was peripheral blood, taken on day 0 of AZD1222 vaccination. These receptors were taken from an adult in good health.

The chain carries TRBV3-1 (or the pseudogene TRBV3-2) and TRBJ2-2, with 16 bases identical to TRBD2. V shed 4 bases, J shed 3 bases, and the junction held 8 bases outside the gene matches. Germline V gene data show CDR1 as LGHDT and CDR2 as YNNKEL (reference sequence). The CDR3 runs 19 residues. This CDR3 is CASSPPGLAGGPDTGELFF. CDR3 sequence (DNA): TGTGCCAGCAGCCCCCCGGGACTAGCGGGGGGGCCGGACACCGGGGAGCTGTTTTTT.

This clone has just one count. For the CDR3, the DNA is TGTGCCAGCAGCCAAGGAGCCGGTCGTGGCTACACCTTC. The encoded protein is CASSQGAGRGYTF. The V and J genes are TRBV14 and TRBJ1-2; no clear D gene. The V gene's germline CDR1 is SGHDN and CDR2 FVKESK. The V end lost 1 base, the J end lost 7 bases, and 10 bases lay between the germline ends. The CDR3 has 13 residues.

The chain combines TRBV28 with TRBJ1-1; D is uncertain. V was shortened by 4 bases and J by 0 bases, with 6 bases between the two germline ends. From germline, CDR1 is MDHEN and CDR2 SYDVKM. This CDR3 has 13 residues. CDR3 coding DNA: TGTGCCAGCAGTTCCCCCTTGAACACTGAAGCTTTCTTT. Encoded protein: CASSSPLNTEAFF.

DNA for the CDR3: TGCGCCAGCAGTGAGTCGGGGGACAGGGAATCTTGGAGCAAAAACATTCAGTACTTC. Amino acid sequence: CASSESGDRESWSKNIQYF. This chain uses TRBV10-2 with TRBJ2-4; 9 bases map to TRBD1. The CDR3 sequence is 19 residues long. Germline-derived CDR1 and CDR2 are WSHSY and SAAADI. After removal of 0 bases from V and 3 bases from J, the junction contained 12 bases not matched to a gene.

V is TRBV6-5 and J is TRBJ1-5; D unresolved. This CDR3 region has 14 residues. The germline gives CDR1 MNHEY, CDR2 SVGAGI. Trimming took off 2 bases at V and 5 bases at J, with 10 bases between the two ends. The CDR3 here is CASSYVKVHQPQHF. In DNA, the CDR3 is TGTGCCAGCAGTTACGTTAAGGTACATCAGCCCCAGCATTTT.

The CDR3 region has the DNA TGTGCCAGCAGCTTCGGGCTCTATGGCTACACCTTC. This translates into CASSFGLYGYTF. The chain combines TRBV5-8 with TRBJ1-2; D unclear. The CDR3 extends over 12 amino acids. Germline lookup yields CDR1 SGHTS and CDR2 YDEGEE. Deletions cut 2 bases from V and 4 bases from J, with 6 bases between. Combining the CDR3 with reference TRBV5-8 and TRBJ1-2 gives the whole variable domain EAGVTQSPTHLIKTRGQQATLRCSPISGHTSVYWYQQALGLGLQFLLWYDEGEERNRGNFPPRFSGRQFPNYSSELNVNALELEDSALYLCASSFGLYGYTFGSGTRLTVV.

Turning to this clone: The same CDR3 can be traced to other DNA sequences in this sample. The J gene is TRBJ2-3, the V gene TRBV5-6, with unresolved D. Germline V gene sequence: CDR1 SGHDT, CDR2 YYEEEE. The CDR3 sequence is 13 residues long. Trimming pared 0 bases from V and 3 bases from J, leaving 5 bases between. CDR3 DNA: TGTGCCAGCAGCTTGGTGGGGACAGATACGCAGTATTTT. Amino acid sequence: CASSLVGTDTQYF. Drawing the rest from reference TRBV5-6 and TRBJ2-3, the complete variable domain is DAGVTQSPTHLIKTRGQQVTLRCSPKSGHDTVSWYQQALGQGPQFIFQYYEEEERQRGNFPDRFSGHQFPNYSSELNVNALLLGDSALYLCASSLVGTDTQYFGPGTRLTVL.

This chain connects TRBV7-8 to TRBJ2-2; D is tentatively TRBD1 or TRBD2 (5 bases each). This CDR3 is 16 amino acids long. Trimming took 9 bases from V and 2 from J, leaving 19 bases between them. Germline-derived CDR1 and CDR2 are SGHVS and FQNEAQ. CDR3 sequence reads: CASIRLGVRNTGELFF. The CDR3 bases are TGTGCCAGTATCCGTCTGGGGGTAAGAAACACCGGGGAGCTGTTTTTT.

J is TRBJ1-2 and V is TRBV6-5, with 10 bases lining up with TRBD1. The CDR3 is 15 amino acids. The ends lost 3 bases at V and 2 bases at J; junction bases unmatched: 3. CDR1 is MNHEY and CDR2 is SVGAGI in the germline V gene. CDR3 sequence: CASSYSGQGNYGYTF. DNA for the CDR3: TGTGCCAGCAGTTATTCGGGACAGGGGAACTATGGCTACACCTTC.

This chain connects TRBV7-3 to TRBJ2-1, with a tentative D call TRBD2 (7 bases). CDR3 size: 15 residues. Germline loops: CDR1 SGHTA, CDR2 FQGTGA. V was shortened by 2 bases and J by 4 bases, with 12 bases between the two germline ends. The CDR3 DNA sequence: TGTGCCAGCAGCTTAGGGGGGGCTTGGTACAATGAGCAGTTCTTC. Protein: CASSLGGAWYNEQFF.

The chain employs TRBV7-9 and TRBJ1-1; maybe TRBD1 (5 bases). CDR3 size: 13 residues. The germline V gene encodes CDR1 SEHNR and CDR2 FQNEAQ (reference sequence). V was shortened by 5 bases and J by 11 bases, with 18 bases between the two germline ends. The chain's CDR3 is CASSPKTDLEAFF. CDR3 in DNA: TGTGCCAGCAGCCCGAAGACAGATCTTGAGGCTTTCTTT.

The chain joins TRBV2 to TRBJ1-4, with 8 bases aligning to TRBD1. Germline loops: CDR1 SNHLY, CDR2 FYNNEI. The CDR3 is made up of 18 amino acids. V dropped 2 bases and J dropped 0; count of bases not matched to a gene: 8. CDR3 sequence: CASSEMPTGASTNEKLFF. The CDR3 DNA sequence: TGTGCCAGCAGTGAAATGCCGACAGGGGCTTCAACTAATGAAAAACTGTTTTTT.

The chain links TRBV2 to TRBJ1-4; TRBD1 is a possible D gene (6 bases). The V and J ends lost 5 bases and 5 bases respectively, with 27 bases between them. Per germline, CDR1 SNHLY and CDR2 FYNNEI. The CDR3 is made up of 19 amino acids. Here the CDR3 DNA reads TGTGCCAGCAGTCCGAGGATGTCCTGGGACACCCCCGAGAATGAAAAACTGTTTTTT. Protein sequence: CASSPRMSWDTPENEKLFF. Full variable domain (missing parts from reference TRBV2 and TRBJ1-4): EPEVTQTPSHQVTQMGQEVILRCVPISNHLYFYWYRQILGQKVEFLVSFYNNEISEKSEIFDDQFSVERPDGSNFTLKIRSTKLEDSAMYFCASSPRMSWDTPENEKLFFGSGTQLSVL.

As regards this clone: One junction end disagrees with the germline gene, perhaps due to a read error. V is TRBV6-5 and J is TRBJ1-2; a weak D match, TRBD1 (5 bases). The germline CDR1 and CDR2 sequences are MNHEY and SVGAGI. The CDR3 is made up of 13 amino acids. The DNA of the CDR3 is TGTGCCAGCAGTTACGCCCCCGGGGGGACTTCCGACTTC. Its translation: CASSYAPGGTSDF.

This clone has more than one count but fewer than ten. CDR3: CASSLGQPGEAFF. The DNA for the CDR3 is TGCGCCAGCAGCTTGGGACAGCCCGGTGAAGCTTTCTTT. The rearrangement uses TRBV5-1 and TRBJ1-1; a possible D gene is TRBD1 (5 bases). The length of the CDR3 is 13 residues. Trimming stripped 0 bases from V and 7 bases from J, with 10 bases between. The germline gives CDR1 SGHRS, CDR2 YFSETQ.

The chain has TRBV7-3 and TRBJ1-6; TRBD1 might be the D (6 bases). This CDR3 is built from 15 residues. V was pared by 2 bases and J by 8 bases, with 13 bases between. Germline V CDR1 and CDR2: SGHTA, FQGTGA. The CDR3 loop is CASSLQGGGYSPLHF. The CDR3 coding sequence is TGTGCCAGCAGCTTACAGGGTGGGGGCTATTCACCCCTCCACTTT.

This clone has a single count. The gene calls are TRBV5-4 and TRBJ2-1; TRBD2 agrees at 7 bases. V gave up 0 bases and J gave up 6 bases; unmatched junction bases: 3. Looked up from germline, CDR1 is SGHNT and CDR2 is YYREEE (reference sequence). CDR3 length: 14 amino acids. CDR3 bases: TGTGCCAGCAGCTTGGCCTCGGGAGGCAATGAGCAGTTCTTC. It specifies CASSLASGGNEQFF.

The gene calls are TRBV29-1 and TRBJ2-3; the D gene is possibly TRBD1 (7 bases). Trimming shortened V by 4 bases and J by 3 bases, and 14 bases separated the two germline ends. Germline-derived CDR1 and CDR2 are SQVTM and ANQGSEA. The CDR3 runs to 14 residues. CDR3 amino acids: CSVAGRGATDTQYF. The CDR3 nucleotides are TGCAGCGTTGCGGGCAGGGGGGCGACAGATACGCAGTATTTT.

The rearrangement links TRBV13 to TRBJ2-6, with TRBD1 matching 9 bases. This CDR3 is built from 18 residues. In germline, CDR1 is PRHDT, CDR2 FYEKMQ (reference sequence). The ends lost 4 bases at V and 0 bases at J; junction bases unmatched: 7. The chain's CDR3 is CASSSGTGSFSGANVLTF. CDR3 nucleotide sequence: TGTGCCAGCAGCTCCGGGACAGGGAGTTTCTCTGGGGCCAACGTCCTGACTTTC.

The chain carries TRBV19 and TRBJ1-5; TRBD1 agrees at 8 bases. The germline V gene has CDR1 LNHDA and CDR2 SQIVND (reference sequence). The ends lost 7 bases at V and 5 bases at J; junction bases unmatched: 10. The CDR3 totals 15 residues. The DNA for the CDR3 is TGTGCCAGTACCCCACCGGGACAGGAGTATCAGCCCCAGCATTTT. The encoded protein is CASTPPGQEYQPQHF.

Details on this clone: Within the sample, other DNA sequences also encode this same CDR3. The chain carries TRBV6-5 and TRBJ1-5; no reliable D call. The germline CDR1 and CDR2 sequences are MNHEY and SVGAGI. This CDR3 has 13 residues. Between the trimmed V and J ends, which lost 3 bases and 1 base, there was a span of 4 bases. As DNA, the CDR3 is TGTGCCAGCAGTTATAACAGCAATCAGCCCCAGCATTTT. Translated: CASSYNSNQPQHF.

This clone has just a few counts. V is TRBV18 and J is TRBJ2-5; D is uncertain. Trimming took off 5 bases at V and 1 base at J, with 5 bases between the two ends. CDR1 is KGHSH and CDR2 is LQKENI in the germline V gene. The CDR3 is 12 residues long. In DNA form, the CDR3 reads TGTGCCAGCTCATTGCCCCAAGAGACCCAGTACTTC. Its translation: CASSLPQETQYF. The full variable domain, completed using reference TRBV18 and TRBJ2-5, is NAGVMQNPRHLVRRRGQEARLRCSPMKGHSHVYWYRQLPEEGLKFMVYLQKENIIDESGMPKERFSAEFPKEGPSILRIQQVVRGDSAAYFCASSLPQETQYFGPGTRLLVL.

This clone was found once. The V and J genes are TRBV7-6 and TRBJ2-3; D may correspond to TRBD1 or TRBD2 (6 bases each). Trimming pared 5 bases from V and 2 bases from J, leaving 17 bases between. This CDR3 is 16 amino acids long. Germline V gene lookup returns CDR1 SGHVS and CDR2 FNYEAQ. CDR3 residues: CASSPEGGLNTDTQYF. The DNA of the CDR3 is TGTGCCAGCAGCCCCGAAGGGGGGCTGAACACAGATACGCAGTATTTT.

The V gene is TRBV28, the J gene TRBJ1-1, with D unresolved. This CDR3 contains 11 residues. The V gene's germline CDR1 is MDHEN and CDR2 SYDVKM. V was trimmed by 6 bases and J by 7 bases, leaving 9 bases between them. CDR3 sequence reads: CASRTFYEAFF. The CDR3 region has the DNA TGTGCCAGCAGGACGTTCTATGAAGCTTTCTTT.

Points on this clone: The final CDR3 position lacks the conserved phenylalanine or tryptophan, pointing to a likely read error. No DNA is shown, since the ends of the CDR3 on it are uncertain; the CDR3 is the one TCRdb lists. J is TRBJ2-3 and V is TRBV18; no DNA check was done on the table's D call, TRBD1. Germline lookup yields CDR1 KGHSH and CDR2 LQKENI. The CDR3 comprises 13 residues, both ends counted. CDR3 protein: CASSPDRGATSTL.

This clone was counted once. CDR3 in amino acids: CASSVGSVTNYGYTF. In nucleotides, the CDR3 is TGTGCCAGCAGCGTAGGATCGGTGACTAACTATGGCTACACCTTC. The J gene is TRBJ1-2, the V gene TRBV9; D is undetermined. CDR1 is SGDLS and CDR2 is YYNGEE in the germline V gene. The CDR3 consists of 15 residues. Trimming stripped 0 bases from V and 0 bases from J, with 9 bases between.

This chain uses TRBV29-1 with TRBJ2-3, with TRBD1 matching 7 bases. The V segment lost 6 bases and the J segment 7 bases; nucleotides outside the gene matches: 13. CDR1 is SQVTM and CDR2 is ANQGSEA in the germline V gene. The CDR3 loop spans 14 amino acids. The CDR3, as DNA: TGCAGCGTCAAACCAACAGGGGTAGTAAATACGCAGTATTTT. Its protein is CSVKPTGVVNTQYF.

This clone was detected only once. V usage is TRBV7-9 and J usage is TRBJ2-1; TRBD2 agrees at 10 bases. The CDR3 contains 18 residues. Germline V gene data show CDR1 as SEHNR and CDR2 as FQNEAQ (reference sequence). Trimming cost V 5 bases and J 4 bases; bases outside gene matches: 14. The CDR3 loop reads CASSPRVASGGNYNEQFF. CDR3 bases: TGTGCCAGCAGCCCCAGGGTGGCTAGCGGGGGTAATTACAATGAGCAGTTCTTC. The entire variable domain, with the rest obtained from reference TRBV7-9 and TRBJ2-1, is as follows: DTGVSQNPRHKITKRGQNVTFRCDPISEHNRLYWYRQTLGQGPEFLTYFQNEAQLEKSRLLSDRFSAERPKGSFSTLEIQRTEQGDSAMYLCASSPRVASGGNYNEQFFGPGTRLTVL.